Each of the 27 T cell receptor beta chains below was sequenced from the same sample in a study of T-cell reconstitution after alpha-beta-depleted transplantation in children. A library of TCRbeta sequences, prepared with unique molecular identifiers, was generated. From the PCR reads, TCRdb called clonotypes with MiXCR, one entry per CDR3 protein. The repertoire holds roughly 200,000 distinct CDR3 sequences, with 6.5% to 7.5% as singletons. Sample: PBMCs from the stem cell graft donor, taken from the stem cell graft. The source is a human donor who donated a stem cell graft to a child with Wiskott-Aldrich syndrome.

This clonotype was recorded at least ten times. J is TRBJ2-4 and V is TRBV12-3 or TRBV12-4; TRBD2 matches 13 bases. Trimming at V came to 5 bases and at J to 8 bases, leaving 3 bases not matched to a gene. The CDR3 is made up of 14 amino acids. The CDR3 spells CASSPGLAGYIQYF. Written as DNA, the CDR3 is TGTGCCAGCAGTCCGGGACTAGCGGGGTACATTCAGTACTTC.

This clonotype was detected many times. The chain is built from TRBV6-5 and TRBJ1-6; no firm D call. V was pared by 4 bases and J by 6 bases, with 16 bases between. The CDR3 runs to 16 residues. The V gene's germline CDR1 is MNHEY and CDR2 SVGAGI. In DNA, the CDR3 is TGTGCCAGCAGTTCCATTCCGGGCCGCTCTAATTCACCCCTCCACTTT. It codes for CASSSIPGRSNSPLHF.

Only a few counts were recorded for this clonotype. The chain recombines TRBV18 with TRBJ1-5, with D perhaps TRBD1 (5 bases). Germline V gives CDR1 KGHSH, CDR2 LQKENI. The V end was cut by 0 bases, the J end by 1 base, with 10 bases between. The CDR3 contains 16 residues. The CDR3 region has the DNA TGTGCCAGCTCACCACCGGGGAGGGGCAGCAATCAGCCCCAGCATTTT. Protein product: CASSPPGRGSNQPQHF.

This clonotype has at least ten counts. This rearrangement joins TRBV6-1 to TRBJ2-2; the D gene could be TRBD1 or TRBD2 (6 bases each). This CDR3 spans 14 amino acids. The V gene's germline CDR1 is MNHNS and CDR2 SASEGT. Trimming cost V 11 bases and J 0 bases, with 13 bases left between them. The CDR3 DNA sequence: TGTGCCGTAGGGGGGACTTCGAACACCGGGGAGCTGTTTTTT. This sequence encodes CAVGGTSNTGELFF.

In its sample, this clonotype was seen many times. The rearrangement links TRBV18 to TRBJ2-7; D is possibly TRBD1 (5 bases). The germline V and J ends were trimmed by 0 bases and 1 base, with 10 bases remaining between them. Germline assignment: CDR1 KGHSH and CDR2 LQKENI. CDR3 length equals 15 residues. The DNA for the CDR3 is TGTGCCAGCTCACCACCGATAGGGGATTCCTACGAGCAGTACTTC. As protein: CASSPPIGDSYEQYF.

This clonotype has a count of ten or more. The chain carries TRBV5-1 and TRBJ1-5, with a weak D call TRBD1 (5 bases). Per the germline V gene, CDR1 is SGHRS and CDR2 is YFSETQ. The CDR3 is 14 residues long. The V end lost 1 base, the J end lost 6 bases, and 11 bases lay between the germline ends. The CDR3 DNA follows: TGCGCCAGCAGCTTGTCAGGGATTGGTCAGCCCCAGCATTTT. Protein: CASSLSGIGQPQHF. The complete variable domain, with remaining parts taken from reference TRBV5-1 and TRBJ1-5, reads KAGVTQTPRYLIKTRGQQVTLSCSPISGHRSVSWYQQTPGQGLQFLFEYFSETQRNKGNFPGRFSGRQFSNSRSEMNVSTLELGDSALYLCASSLSGIGQPQHFGDGTRLSIL.

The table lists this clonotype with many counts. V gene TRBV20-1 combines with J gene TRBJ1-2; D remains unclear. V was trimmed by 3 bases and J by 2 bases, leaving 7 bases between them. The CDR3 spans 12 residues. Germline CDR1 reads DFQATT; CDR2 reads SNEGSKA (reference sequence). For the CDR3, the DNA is TGCAGTGCTAGGCAAGGAAACTATGGCTACACCTTC. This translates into CSARQGNYGYTF.

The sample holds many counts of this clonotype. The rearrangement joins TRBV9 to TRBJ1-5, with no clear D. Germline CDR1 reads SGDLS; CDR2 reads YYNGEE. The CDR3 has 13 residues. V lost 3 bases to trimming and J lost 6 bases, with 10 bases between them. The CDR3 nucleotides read TGTGCCAGCAGCGCCCAGGTTGGTCAGCCCCAGCATTTT. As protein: CASSAQVGQPQHF.

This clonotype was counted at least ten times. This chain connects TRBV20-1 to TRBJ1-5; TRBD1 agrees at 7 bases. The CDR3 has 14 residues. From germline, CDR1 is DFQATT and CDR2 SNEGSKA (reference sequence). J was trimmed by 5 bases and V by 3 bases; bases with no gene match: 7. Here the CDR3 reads CSASSGGRDQPQHF. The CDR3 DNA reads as TGCAGTGCTAGCTCAGGGGGTAGGGATCAGCCCCAGCATTTT.

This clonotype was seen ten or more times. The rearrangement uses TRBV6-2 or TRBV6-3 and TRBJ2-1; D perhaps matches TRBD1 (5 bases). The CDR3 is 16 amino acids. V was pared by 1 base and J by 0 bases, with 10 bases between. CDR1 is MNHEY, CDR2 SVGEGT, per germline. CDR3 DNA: TGTGCCAGCAGTTACTACCCAGGGCTCTCCTACAATGAGCAGTTCTTC. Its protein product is CASSYYPGLSYNEQFF.

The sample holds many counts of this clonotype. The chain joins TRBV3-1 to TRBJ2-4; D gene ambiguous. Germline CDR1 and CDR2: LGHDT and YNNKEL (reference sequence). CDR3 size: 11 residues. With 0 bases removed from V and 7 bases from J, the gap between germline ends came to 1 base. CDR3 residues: CASSQDNIQYF. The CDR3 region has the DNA TGTGCCAGCAGCCAAGATAACATTCAGTACTTC.

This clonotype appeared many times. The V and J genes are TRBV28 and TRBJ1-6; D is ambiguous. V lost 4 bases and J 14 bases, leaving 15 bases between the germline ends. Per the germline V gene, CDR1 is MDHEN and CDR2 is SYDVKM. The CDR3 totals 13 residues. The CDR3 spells CASSSPSPPSLHF. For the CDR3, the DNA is TGTGCCAGCAGTTCCCCCTCACCGCCATCCCTCCACTTT.

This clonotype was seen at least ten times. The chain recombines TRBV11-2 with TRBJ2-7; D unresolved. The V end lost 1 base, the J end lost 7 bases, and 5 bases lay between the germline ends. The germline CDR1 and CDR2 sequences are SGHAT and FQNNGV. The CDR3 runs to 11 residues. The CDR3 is CASSLGMEQYF. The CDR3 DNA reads TGTGCCAGCAGCTTAGGAATGGAGCAGTACTTC.

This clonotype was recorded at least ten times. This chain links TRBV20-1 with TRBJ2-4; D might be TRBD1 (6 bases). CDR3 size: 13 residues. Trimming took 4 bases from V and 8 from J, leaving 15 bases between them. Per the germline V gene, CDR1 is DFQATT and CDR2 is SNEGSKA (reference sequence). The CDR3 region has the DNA TGCAGTGCTACTCGGCAGGGGTATCACATTCAGTACTTC. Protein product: CSATRQGYHIQYF.

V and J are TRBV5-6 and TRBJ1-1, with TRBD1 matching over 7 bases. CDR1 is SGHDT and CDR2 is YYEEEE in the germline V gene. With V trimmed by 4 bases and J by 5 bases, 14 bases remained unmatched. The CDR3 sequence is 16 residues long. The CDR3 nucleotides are TGTGCCAGCAGCCGACGGATAGGGGGCCAGGAGACTGAAGCTTTCTTT. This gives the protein CASSRRIGGQETEAFF.

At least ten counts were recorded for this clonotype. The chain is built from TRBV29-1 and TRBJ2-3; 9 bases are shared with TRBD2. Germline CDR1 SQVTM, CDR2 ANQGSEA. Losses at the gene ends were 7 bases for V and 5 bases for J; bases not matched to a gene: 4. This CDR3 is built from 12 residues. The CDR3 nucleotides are TGCAGCGGTAGCGGGGGCCTAGATACGCAGTATTTT. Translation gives CSGSGGLDTQYF.

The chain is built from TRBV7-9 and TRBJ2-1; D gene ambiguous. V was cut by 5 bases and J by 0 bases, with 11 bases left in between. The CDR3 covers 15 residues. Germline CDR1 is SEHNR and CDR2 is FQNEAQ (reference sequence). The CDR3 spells CASSTVGPSYNEQFF. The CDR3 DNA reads TGTGCCAGCAGCACCGTTGGCCCCTCCTACAATGAGCAGTTCTTC. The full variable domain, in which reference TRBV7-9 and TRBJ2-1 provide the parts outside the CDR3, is DTGVSQNPRHKITKRGQNVTFRCDPISEHNRLYWYRQTLGQGPEFLTYFQNEAQLEKSRLLSDRFSAERPKGSFSTLEIQRTEQGDSAMYLCASSTVGPSYNEQFFGPGTRLTVL.

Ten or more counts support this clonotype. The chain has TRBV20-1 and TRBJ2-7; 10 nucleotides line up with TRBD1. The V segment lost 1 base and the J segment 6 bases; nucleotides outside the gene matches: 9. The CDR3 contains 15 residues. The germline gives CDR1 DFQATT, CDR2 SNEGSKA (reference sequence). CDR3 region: CSARATDRGASEQYF. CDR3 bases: TGCAGTGCTAGAGCCACGGACAGGGGGGCGTCCGAGCAGTACTTC.

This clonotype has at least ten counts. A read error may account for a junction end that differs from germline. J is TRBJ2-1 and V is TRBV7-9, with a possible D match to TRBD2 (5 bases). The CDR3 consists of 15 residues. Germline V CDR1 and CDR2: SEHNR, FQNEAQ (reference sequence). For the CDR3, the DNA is TGTGCCAGCAGCCTAGCCGTTCCCGGCAACAATGAGCAGTTCTTC. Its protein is CASSLAVPGNNEQFF.

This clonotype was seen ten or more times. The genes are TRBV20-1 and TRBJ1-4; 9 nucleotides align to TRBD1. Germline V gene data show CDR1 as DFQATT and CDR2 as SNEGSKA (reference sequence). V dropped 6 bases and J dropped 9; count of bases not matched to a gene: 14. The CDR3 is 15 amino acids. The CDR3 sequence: CSAQMEGQGRKKLFF. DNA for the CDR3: TGCAGTGCCCAAATGGAGGGACAGGGTCGGAAAAAACTGTTTTTT.

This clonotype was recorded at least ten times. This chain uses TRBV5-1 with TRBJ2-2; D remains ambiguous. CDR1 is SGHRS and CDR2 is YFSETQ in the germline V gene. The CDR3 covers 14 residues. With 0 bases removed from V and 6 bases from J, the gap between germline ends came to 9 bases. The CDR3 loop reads CASSLGTGPGELFF. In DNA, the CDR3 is TGCGCCAGCAGCTTGGGTACCGGTCCCGGGGAGCTGTTTTTT.

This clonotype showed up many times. In DNA, the CDR3 is TGTGCCAGCTCACCTGGGTTAGTCAACTACGAGCAGTACTTC. This codes for CASSPGLVNYEQYF. This chain connects TRBV18 to TRBJ2-7, with D unresolved. Germline V lookup: CDR1 KGHSH, CDR2 LQKENI. The length of the CDR3 is 14 residues. The germline V and J ends were trimmed by 3 bases and 3 bases, with 12 bases remaining between them. The complete variable domain, with remaining parts taken from reference TRBV18 and TRBJ2-7, reads NAGVMQNPRHLVRRRGQEARLRCSPMKGHSHVYWYRQLPEEGLKFMVYLQKENIIDESGMPKERFSAEFPKEGPSILRIQQVVRGDSAAYFCASSPGLVNYEQYFGPGTRLTVT.

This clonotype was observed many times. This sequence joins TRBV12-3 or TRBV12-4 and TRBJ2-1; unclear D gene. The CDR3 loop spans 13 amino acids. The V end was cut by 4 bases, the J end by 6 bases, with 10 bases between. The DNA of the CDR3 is TGTGCCAGCAGTTCCGAACCCTTCAATGAGCAGTTCTTC. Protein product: CASSSEPFNEQFF.

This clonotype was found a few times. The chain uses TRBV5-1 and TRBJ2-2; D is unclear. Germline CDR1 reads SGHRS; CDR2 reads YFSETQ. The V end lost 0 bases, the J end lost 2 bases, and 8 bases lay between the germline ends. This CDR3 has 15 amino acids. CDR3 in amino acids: CASSLGALNTGELFF. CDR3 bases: TGCGCCAGCAGCTTGGGGGCCCTTAACACCGGGGAGCTGTTTTTT. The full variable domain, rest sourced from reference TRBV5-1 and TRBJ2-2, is KAGVTQTPRYLIKTRGQQVTLSCSPISGHRSVSWYQQTPGQGLQFLFEYFSETQRNKGNFPGRFSGRQFSNSRSEMNVSTLELGDSALYLCASSLGALNTGELFFGEGSRLTVL.

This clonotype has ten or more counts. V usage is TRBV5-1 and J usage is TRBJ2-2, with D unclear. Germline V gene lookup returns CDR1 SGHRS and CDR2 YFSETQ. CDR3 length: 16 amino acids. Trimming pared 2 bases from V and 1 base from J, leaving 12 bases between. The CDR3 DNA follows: TGCGCCAGCAGCTTCAGGCTGGTTGGGAACACCGGGGAGCTGTTTTTT. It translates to CASSFRLVGNTGELFF.

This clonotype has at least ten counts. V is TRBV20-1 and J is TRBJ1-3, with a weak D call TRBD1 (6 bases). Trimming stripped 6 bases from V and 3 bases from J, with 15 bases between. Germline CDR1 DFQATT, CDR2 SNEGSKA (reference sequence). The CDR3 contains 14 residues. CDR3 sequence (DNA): TGCAGTGCCGATGAAGGGGGGCTTGGAAACACCATATATTTT. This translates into CSADEGGLGNTIYF.

The CDR3 DNA sequence: TGTGCCAGCATCAGGCTAGGGGGCGCGGAGGAGACCCAGTACTTC. It translates to CASIRLGGAEETQYF. V is TRBV28 and J is TRBJ2-5; 7 bases line up with TRBD1. The CDR3 extends over 15 amino acids. Germline V lookup: CDR1 MDHEN, CDR2 SYDVKM. V lost 7 bases to trimming and J lost 5 bases; unmatched junction nucleotides: 13.